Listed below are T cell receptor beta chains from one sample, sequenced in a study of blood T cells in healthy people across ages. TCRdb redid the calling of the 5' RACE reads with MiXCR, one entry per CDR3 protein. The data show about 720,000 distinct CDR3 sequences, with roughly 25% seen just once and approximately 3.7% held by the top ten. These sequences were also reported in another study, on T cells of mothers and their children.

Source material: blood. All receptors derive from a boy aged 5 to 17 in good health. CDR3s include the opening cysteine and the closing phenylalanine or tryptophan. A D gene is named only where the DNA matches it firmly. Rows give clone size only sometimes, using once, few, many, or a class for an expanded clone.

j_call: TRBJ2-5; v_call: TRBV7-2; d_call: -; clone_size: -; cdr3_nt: TGTGCCAGCAGCGCCGGTCGTGGAGAGACCCAGTACTTC; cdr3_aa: CASSAGRGETQYF
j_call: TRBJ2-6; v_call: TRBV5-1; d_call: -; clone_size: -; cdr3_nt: TGCGCCAGCAGCTTGGTTTCGGGAGCAGGTGGGGCCAACGTCCTGACTTTC; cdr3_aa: CASSLVSGAGGANVLTF
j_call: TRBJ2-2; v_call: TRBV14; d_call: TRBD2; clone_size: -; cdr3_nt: TGTGCCAGCAGCCAAGATGCTAGCGGGAGGTTCTACACCGGGGAGCTGTTTTTT; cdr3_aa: CASSQDASGRFYTGELFF
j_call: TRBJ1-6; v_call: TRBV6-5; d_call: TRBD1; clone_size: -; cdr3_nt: TGTGCCAGCAGTTCGCAGGGGGTTGAAGAGTCACCCCTCCACTTT; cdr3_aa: CASSSQGVEESPLHF
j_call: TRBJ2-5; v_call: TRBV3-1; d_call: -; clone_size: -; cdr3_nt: TGTGCCAGCACCTCGGCATGGATCCGTCAAGAGACCCAGTACTTC; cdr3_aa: CASTSAWIRQETQYF
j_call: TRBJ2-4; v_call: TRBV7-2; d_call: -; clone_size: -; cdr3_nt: TGTGCCAGCGGCCACGGAGGTTTGGACATTCAGTACTTC; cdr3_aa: CASGHGGLDIQYF
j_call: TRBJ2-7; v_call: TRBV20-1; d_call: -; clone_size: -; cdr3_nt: TGCAGTGCTCCCCAGCAGGGTCCGTCCTACGAGCAGTACTTC; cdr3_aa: CSAPQQGPSYEQYF
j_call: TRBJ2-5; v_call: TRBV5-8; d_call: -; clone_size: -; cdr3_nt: TGTGCCAGCAGCTTGACAGGTCGGAGGACCCAGTACTTC; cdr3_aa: CASSLTGRRTQYF
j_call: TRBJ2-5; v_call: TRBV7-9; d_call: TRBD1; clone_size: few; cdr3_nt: TGTGCCAGCAGCTTACGTGGGACAGGGGCGTACCAAGAGACCCAGTACTTC; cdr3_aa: CASSLRGTGAYQETQYF
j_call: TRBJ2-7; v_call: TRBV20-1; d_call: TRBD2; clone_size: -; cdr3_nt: TGCAGTGCTAGAGATCCGCTAGCGGGCCTCACCTACGAGCAGTACTTC; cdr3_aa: CSARDPLAGLTYEQYF
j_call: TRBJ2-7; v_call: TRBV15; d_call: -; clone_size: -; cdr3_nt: TGTGCCACCAGCAGAGATATTTTTTCCGAGGTCACCTACGAGCAGTACTTC; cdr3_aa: CATSRDIFSEVTYEQYF
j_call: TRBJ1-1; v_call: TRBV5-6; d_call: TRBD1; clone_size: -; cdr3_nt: TGTGCCAGCAGCTTGGACACAGGGGGCACCACTGAAGCTTTCTTT; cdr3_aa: CASSLDTGGTTEAFF
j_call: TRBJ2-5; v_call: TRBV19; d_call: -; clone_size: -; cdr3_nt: TGTGCCAGTACTAAAACATCCGGAGAGACCCAGTACTTC; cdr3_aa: CASTKTSGETQYF
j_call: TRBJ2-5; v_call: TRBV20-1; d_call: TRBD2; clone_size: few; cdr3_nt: TGCAGTGCTCTCCTGCATAGCGGGGGGACCAAGATGGCCCAGTACTTC; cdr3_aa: CSALLHSGGTKMAQYF
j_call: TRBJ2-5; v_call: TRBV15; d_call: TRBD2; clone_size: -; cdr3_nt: TGTGCCGCCAGCTTGCCCTGGACTAGCGGGAGAGAGACCCAGTGCTTC; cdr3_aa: CAASLPWTSGRETQCF
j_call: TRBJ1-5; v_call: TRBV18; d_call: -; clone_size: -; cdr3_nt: TGTGCCAGCTCACCAGAGGCGGGGGGCGAGGGTCAGCCCCAGCATTTT; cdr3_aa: CASSPEAGGEGQPQHF
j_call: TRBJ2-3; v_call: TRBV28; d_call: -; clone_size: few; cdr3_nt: TGTGCCAGCAGTTTCTCGGGGCCTAGCACAGATACGCAGTATTTT; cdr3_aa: CASSFSGPSTDTQYF
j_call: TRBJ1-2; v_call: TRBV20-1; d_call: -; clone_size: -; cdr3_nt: TGCAGTGCTGAGAACTATGGCTACACCTTC; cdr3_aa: CSAENYGYTF
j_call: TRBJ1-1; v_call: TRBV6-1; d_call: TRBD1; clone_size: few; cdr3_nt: TGTGCCAGCAGCTTAAGACAGGGAAGGACTGAAGCTTTCTTT; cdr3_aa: CASSLRQGRTEAFF
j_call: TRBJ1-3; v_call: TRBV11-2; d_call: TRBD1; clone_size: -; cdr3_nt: TGTGCCAGCAGCTTAGATTCGGGACAGGGCAGAAACACCATATATTTT; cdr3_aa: CASSLDSGQGRNTIYF
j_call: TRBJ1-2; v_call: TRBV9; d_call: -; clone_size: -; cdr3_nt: TGTGCCAGCAGCGCAGGAATTTCTAACTATGGCTACACCTTC; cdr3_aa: CASSAGISNYGYTF
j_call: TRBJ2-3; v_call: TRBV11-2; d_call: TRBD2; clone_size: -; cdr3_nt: TGTGCCAGCAGCCTGACTAGCGGGAGGGGTACAGATACGCAGTATTTT; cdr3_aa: CASSLTSGRGTDTQYF
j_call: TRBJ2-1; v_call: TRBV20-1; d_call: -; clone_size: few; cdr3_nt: TGCAGTGCCCTCCGGGGGGCCTCCTACAATGAGCAGTTCTTC; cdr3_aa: CSALRGASYNEQFF
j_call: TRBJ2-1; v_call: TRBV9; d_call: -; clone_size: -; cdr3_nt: TGTGCCAGCAGCGTAGCTAGCGCCGACAATGAGCAGTTCTTC; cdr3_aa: CASSVASADNEQFF
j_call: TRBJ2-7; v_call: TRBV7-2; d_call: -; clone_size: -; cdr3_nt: TGTGCCAGCAGCTTGTTTCAGGGCGGCGAGCAGTACTTC; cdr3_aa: CASSLFQGGEQYF
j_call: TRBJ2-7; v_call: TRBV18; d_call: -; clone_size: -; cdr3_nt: TGTGCCAGCTCACCAGCGCCAGGGACCAGAACCTCCTACGAGCAGTACTTC; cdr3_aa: CASSPAPGTRTSYEQYF
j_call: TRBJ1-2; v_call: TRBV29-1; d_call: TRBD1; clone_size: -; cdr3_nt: TGCAGCGTGGGGGAGACAGGGAATGGCTACACCTTC; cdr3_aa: CSVGETGNGYTF
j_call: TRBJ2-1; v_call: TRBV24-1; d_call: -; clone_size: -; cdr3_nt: TGTGCCACCAGTGACCATTCATCGCTTAATGAGCAGTTCTTC; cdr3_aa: CATSDHSSLNEQFF
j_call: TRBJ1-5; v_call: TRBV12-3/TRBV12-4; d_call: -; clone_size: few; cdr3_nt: TGTGCCAGCAGCTATAACCCGGCGGGGCCTTATAGCAATCAGCCCCAGCATTTT; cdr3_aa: CASSYNPAGPYSNQPQHF
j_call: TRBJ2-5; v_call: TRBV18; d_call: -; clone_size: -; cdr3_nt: TGTGCCAGCTCACCACCTTTGGTAGGGTCGGACGAGACCCAGTACTTC; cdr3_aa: CASSPPLVGSDETQYF
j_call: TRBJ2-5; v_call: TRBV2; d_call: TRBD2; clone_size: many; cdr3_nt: TGTGCCAGCAGTGAATGGGGGAGGGTGACAGAGACCCAGTACTTC; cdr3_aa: CASSEWGRVTETQYF
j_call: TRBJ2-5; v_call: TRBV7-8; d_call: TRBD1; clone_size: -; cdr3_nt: TGTGCCAGCACCTCAAAGATAGGGACAGTAAAAGAGACCCAGTACTTC; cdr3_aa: CASTSKIGTVKETQYF
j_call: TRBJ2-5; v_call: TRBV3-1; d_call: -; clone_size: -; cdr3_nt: TGTGCCAGCAGCCAGGGGTTAGGAGCACAAGAGACCCAGTACTTC; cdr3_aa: CASSQGLGAQETQYF
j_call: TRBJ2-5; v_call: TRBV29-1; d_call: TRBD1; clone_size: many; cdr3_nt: TGCAGCGTTGAAGCAGGGGGAGAGACCCAGTACTTC; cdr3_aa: CSVEAGGETQYF
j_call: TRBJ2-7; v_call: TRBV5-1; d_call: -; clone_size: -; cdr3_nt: TGCGCCAGCACTTATAGGGGAAAGGACGAGCAGTACTTC; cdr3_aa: CASTYRGKDEQYF
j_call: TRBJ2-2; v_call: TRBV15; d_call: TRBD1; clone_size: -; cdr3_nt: TGTGCCACCAGCAGATACCGGGACAGCACCGGGGAGCTGTTTTTT; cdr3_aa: CATSRYRDSTGELFF
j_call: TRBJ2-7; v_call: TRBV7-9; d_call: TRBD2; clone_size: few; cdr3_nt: TGTGCCAGCAGCGCCATGACTAGCGGGGACTACGAGCAGTACTTC; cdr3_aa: CASSAMTSGDYEQYF
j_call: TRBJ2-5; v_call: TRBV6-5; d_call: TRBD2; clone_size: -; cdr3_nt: TGTGCCAGCAGTATAGCGGGCCGGGGGGTGGAGACCCAGTACTTC; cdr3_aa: CASSIAGRGVETQYF
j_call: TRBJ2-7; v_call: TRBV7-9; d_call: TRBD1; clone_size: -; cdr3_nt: TGTGCCAGCAGCGCGCCGGCCTACAACAGGGACAGGGGTGGCGAGCAGTACTTC; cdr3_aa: CASSAPAYNRDRGGEQYF
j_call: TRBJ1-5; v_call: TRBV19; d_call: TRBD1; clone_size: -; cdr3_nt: TGTGCCAGTAGTTGGCAGGGGGGCAATCAGCCCCAGCATTTT; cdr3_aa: CASSWQGGNQPQHF
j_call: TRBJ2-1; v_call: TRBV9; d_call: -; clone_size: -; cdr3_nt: TGTGCCAGCAGTTCAAGCGGCAATGAGCAGTTCTTC; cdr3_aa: CASSSSGNEQFF
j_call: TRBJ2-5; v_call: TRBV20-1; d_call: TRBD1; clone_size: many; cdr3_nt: TGCAGTGCTAGAGATCACAACAAGGGACAGGTTCAAGAGACCCAGTACTTC; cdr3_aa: CSARDHNKGQVQETQYF
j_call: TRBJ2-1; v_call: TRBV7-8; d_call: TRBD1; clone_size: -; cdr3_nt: TGTGCCAGCAGCTTAGATCTAGGACAGGGTGTCTATGAGCAGTTCTTC; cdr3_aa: CASSLDLGQGVYEQFF
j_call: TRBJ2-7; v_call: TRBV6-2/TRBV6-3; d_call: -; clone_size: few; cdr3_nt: TGTGCCAGCAGTTACGATCAAGGATCCTACGAGCAGTACTTC; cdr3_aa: CASSYDQGSYEQYF
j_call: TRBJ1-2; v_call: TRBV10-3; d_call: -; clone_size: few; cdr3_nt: TGTGCCATCAGTGAGTCAGGGATCGGCTATGGCTACACCTTC; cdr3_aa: CAISESGIGYGYTF
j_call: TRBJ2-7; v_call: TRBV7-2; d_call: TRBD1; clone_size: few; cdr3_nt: TGTGCCAGCAGATTCACGACAGGGCAAGGCGAGCAGTACTTC; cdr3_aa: CASRFTTGQGEQYF
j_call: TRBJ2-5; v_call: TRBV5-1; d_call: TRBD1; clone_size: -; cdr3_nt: TGCGCCAGCAGCAATAACAGGGGGCCGGGCGAGACCCAGTACTTC; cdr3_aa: CASSNNRGPGETQYF
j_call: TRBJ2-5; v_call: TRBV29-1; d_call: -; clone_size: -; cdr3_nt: TGCAGCGGCGCCAGGTTCCAAGAGACCCAGTACTTC; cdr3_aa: CSGARFQETQYF
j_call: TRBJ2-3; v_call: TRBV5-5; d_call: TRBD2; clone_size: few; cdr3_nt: TGTGCCAGCAGCTGGGAGGGCAGGGTGACAGATACGCAGTATTTT; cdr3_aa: CASSWEGRVTDTQYF
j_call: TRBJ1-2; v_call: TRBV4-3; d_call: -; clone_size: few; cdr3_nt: TGCGCCAGCAGCCCCGGTCATTTCTCGCAGTATGGCTACACCTTC; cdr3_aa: CASSPGHFSQYGYTF